One T cell receptor beta chain is described in this entry. The antigen is undetermined. The sample is drawn from a study of radiotherapy plus CTLA-4 blockade in lung cancer. Study context: More than 15% of patients responded objectively, and roughly 30% achieved disease control. Study-wide results and limits: After radiotherapy and ipilimumab, tumor-derived clones expanded in peripheral blood. Reported findings show early blood T cell clone dynamics, with interferon-beta, best predicted response.

The method was immunoSEQ multiplex PCR; TCRdb's version includes in-frame clones alone and lacks a portion of them. The data show approximately 50,000 clones, 82% seen once. CDR1 and CDR2 from the germline V gene are MRHNA and SNTAGT. V was shortened by 3 bases and J by 4 bases, with 9 bases between the two germline ends. This CDR3 has 13 residues. The specimen was peripheral blood, collected from a patient treated with radiotherapy plus ipilimumab. This sequence joins TRBV6-4 and TRBJ1-2; perhaps TRBD1 as D (6 bases). This receptor was taken from a human donor with non-small cell lung cancer whose response to radiotherapy plus ipilimumab could not be evaluated. In DNA, the CDR3 is TGTGCCAGCAGTGAACAAGGGGGCTATGGCTACACCTTC. Residues: CASSEQGGYGYTF.